This is a list of T cell receptor beta chains from one sample in a study of beta chain features in type 1 diabetes. Assay: immunoSEQ multiplex PCR; the TCRdb copy retains only in-frame clones and omits some. The sample yields fewer than 650,000 clones, roughly 15% seen once. Material for sequencing was naive CD4+ T cells from blood. These receptors all come from a man younger than 35 in good health. Each CDR3 is given with its conserved first and last residue. A D gene is named only where the DNA matches it firmly. Rows may omit the clone size; those that give it use once, few, many or a size class.

D: NA
size: few
J: TRBJ2-2
V: TRBV29-1
CDR3: CSVHNTGELFF
DNA: TGCAGCGTTCATAACACCGGGGAGCTGTTTTTT

D: NA
size: few
J: TRBJ2-7
V: TRBV28
CDR3: CASSLPLLREQYF
DNA: TGTGCCAGCAGTCTTCCATTACTTCGCGAGCAGTACTTC

D: NA
size: NA
J: TRBJ1-1
V: TRBV28
CDR3: CASSFLDTEAFF
DNA: TGTGCCAGCAGTTTCTTGGACACTGAAGCTTTCTTT

D: NA
size: NA
J: TRBJ2-5
V: TRBV4-2
CDR3: CASSQEGWVETQYF
DNA: TGTGCCAGCAGCCAAGAGGGGTGGGTGGAGACCCAGTACTTC

D: TRBD1
size: few
J: TRBJ2-5
V: TRBV2
CDR3: CASRRATGLGETQYF
DNA: TGTGCCAGCAGGAGGGCGACAGGGCTCGGGGAGACCCAGTACTTC

D: TRBD1
size: few
J: TRBJ1-1
V: TRBV28
CDR3: CASKPQGAGDTEAFF
DNA: TGTGCCAGCAAACCACAGGGGGCCGGGGACACTGAAGCTTTCTTT

D: NA
size: few
J: TRBJ2-1
V: TRBV5-1
CDR3: CASSLAELRVYNEQFF
DNA: TGCGCCAGCAGCTTGGCGGAGCTAAGGGTCTACAATGAGCAGTTCTTC

D: NA
size: few
J: TRBJ1-2
V: TRBV15
CDR3: CATSPRVDPYGYTF
DNA: TGTGCCACCAGCCCCCGGGTAGACCCGTATGGCTACACCTTC

D: NA
size: few
J: TRBJ1-1
V: TRBV7-3
CDR3: CASSKQENTEAFF
DNA: TGTGCCAGCAGCAAACAGGAGAACACTGAAGCTTTCTTT

D: TRBD1
size: NA
J: TRBJ2-3
V: TRBV9
CDR3: CASSVERTGVPSTQYF
DNA: TGTGCCAGCAGCGTAGAAAGGACAGGAGTCCCGTCCACGCAGTATTTT

D: TRBD2
size: NA
J: TRBJ2-5
V: TRBV11-2
CDR3: CASSIRSLAGGETQYF
DNA: TGTGCCAGCAGCATTAGATCGCTAGCGGGGGGAGAGACCCAGTACTTC